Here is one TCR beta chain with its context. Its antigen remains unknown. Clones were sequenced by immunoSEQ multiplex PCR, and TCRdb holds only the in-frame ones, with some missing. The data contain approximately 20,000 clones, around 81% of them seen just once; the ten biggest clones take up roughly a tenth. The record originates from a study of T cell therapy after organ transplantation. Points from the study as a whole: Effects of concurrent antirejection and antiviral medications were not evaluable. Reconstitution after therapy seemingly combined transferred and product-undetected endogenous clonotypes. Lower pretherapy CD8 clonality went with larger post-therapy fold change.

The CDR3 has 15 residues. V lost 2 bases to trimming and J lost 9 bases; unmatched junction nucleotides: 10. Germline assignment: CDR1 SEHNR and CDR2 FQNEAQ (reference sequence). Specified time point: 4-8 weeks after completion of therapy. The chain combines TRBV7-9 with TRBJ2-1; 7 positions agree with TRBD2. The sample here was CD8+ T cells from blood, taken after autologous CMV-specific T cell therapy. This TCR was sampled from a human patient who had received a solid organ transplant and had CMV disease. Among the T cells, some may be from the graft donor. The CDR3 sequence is CASSLPGTPGGEQFF. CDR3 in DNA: TGTGCCAGCAGCTTACCCGGGACTCCGGGGGGTGAGCAGTTCTTC.